Here is one T cell receptor beta chain with its context. The record originates from a study of blood T cell repertoires in COVID-19. At the level of the study: The origin of the acute and convalescent COVID-19 samples was the United States, Italy and Spain. T cells, B-cell-depleted T cells, or PBMCs supplied cDNA or gDNA.

V was clipped by 1 base and J by 2 bases; unmatched bases: 6. This CDR3 comprises 16 residues. Germline V gene lookup returns CDR1 MDHEN and CDR2 SYDVKM. As originally analysed: Nucleated cell counts were estimated from reference gene primer amplification. Some clones are missing from TCRdb's copy, which holds only in-frame ones; the method was immunoSEQ multiplex PCR. Clonal size and the V and J genes are those of that table, whereas D and trimming came from the DNA. The table records around 8,300 clones, just over 85% of them present only once. The receptor comes from a human donor in a cohort sampled during active COVID-19. This chain connects TRBV28 to TRBJ1-1, with TRBD1 matching over 8 bases. The sequenced sample was peripheral blood. CDR3 loop: CASSLYGRGRNTEAFF. The CDR3, as DNA: TGTGCCAGCAGTTTATACGGCAGGGGGCGAAACACTGAAGCTTTCTTT. Supplemented by reference TRBV28 and TRBJ1-1, the full variable domain reads DVKVTQSSRYLVKRTGEKVFLECVQDMDHENMFWYRQDPGLGLRLIYFSYDVKMKEKGDIPEGYSVSREKKERFSLILESASTNQTSMYLCASSLYGRGRNTEAFFGQGTRLTVV.